This entry lists 28 T cell receptor beta chains sequenced from one sample in a study of blood T cell repertoires in COVID-19. Generated by immunoSEQ multiplex PCR, the TCRdb table keeps only in-frame clones and is missing some. The sample shows over 250,000 clones, around 90% of them seen only once. Sample: peripheral blood. These receptors all stem from a woman aged 25-40 years with acute or convalescent COVID-19.

V is TRBV9 and J is TRBJ2-1; TRBD2 aligns across 7 bases. Germline CDR1 is SGDLS and CDR2 is YYNGEE. Trimming took 1 base from V and 3 from J; bases not matched to a gene: 4. The CDR3 runs 15 residues. The CDR3 region has the DNA TGTGCCAGCAGCGTAAGCGGGACGGACTACAATGAGCAGTTCTTC. Its protein is CASSVSGTDYNEQFF.

This sequence joins TRBV5-1 and TRBJ2-7; D is undetermined. The CDR3 is 13 residues long. Germline V gives CDR1 SGHRS, CDR2 YFSETQ. The V and J ends lost 1 base and 3 bases respectively, with 8 bases between them. CDR3 residues: CASSLNGNYEQYF. CDR3 in DNA: TGCGCCAGCAGCTTGAACGGTAACTACGAGCAGTACTTC.

V usage is TRBV15 and J usage is TRBJ1-2; D uncertain. The germline gives CDR1 LNHNV, CDR2 YYDKDF (reference sequence). The V end was cut by 8 bases, the J end by 3 bases, with 10 bases between. The CDR3 loop spans 12 amino acids. The CDR3 reads CATSERHYGYTF. DNA of the CDR3: TGTGCCACCTCCGAGAGGCACTATGGCTACACCTTC.

The chain uses TRBV6-5 and TRBJ2-7, with D perhaps TRBD1 (6 bases). Germline V gene data show CDR1 as MNHEY and CDR2 as SVGAGI. Trimming removed 0 bases from V and 4 bases from J, with 16 bases in between. The CDR3 totals 16 residues. As DNA, the CDR3 is TGTGCCAGCAGTTACTCGGTACAGGGTGGGTGGTACGAGCAGTACTTC. Translating it yields CASSYSVQGGWYEQYF.

The chain links TRBV25-1 to TRBJ2-7, with D maybe TRBD2 (6 bases). Trimming removed 3 bases at V and 6 bases at J, with 12 bases between. The CDR3 is 13 residues long. CDR1 and CDR2 from the germline V gene are MGHDK and SYGVNS. CDR3 DNA: TGTGCCAGCAGTGATGCCCGACTAGGCGAGCAGTACTTC. Translated, it gives CASSDARLGEQYF.

This clone came up a few times. The chain carries TRBV11-2 and TRBJ2-7, with 9 bases that match TRBD1. Germline V gene data show CDR1 as SGHAT and CDR2 as FQNNGV. Trimming took 3 bases from V and 3 from J; bases not matched to a gene: 3. This CDR3 region has 14 residues. This CDR3 reads CASSFGQGLYEQYF. The CDR3 DNA reads TGTGCCAGCAGCTTCGGACAGGGGCTCTACGAGCAGTACTTC. The full variable domain, rest sourced from reference TRBV11-2 and TRBJ2-7, is EAGVAQSPRYKIIEKRQSVAFWCNPISGHATLYWYQQILGQGPKLLIQFQNNGVVDDSQLPKDRFSAERLKGVDSTLKIQPAKLEDSAVYLCASSFGQGLYEQYFGPGTRLTVT.

The table lists this clone with a count of one. The chain uses TRBV24-1 and TRBJ2-2; D possibly corresponds to TRBD1 (6 bases). This CDR3 has 14 amino acids. V dropped 3 bases and J dropped 4 bases, with 8 bases sitting between them. Germline V CDR1 and CDR2: KGHDR, SFDVKD. CDR3 bases: TGTGCCACCAGTGATCTAGGGGGCACCGGGGAGCTGTTTTTT. This translates into CATSDLGGTGELFF.

The genes are TRBV7-9 and TRBJ1-1; D possibly corresponds to TRBD1 (5 bases). V lost 1 base and J 7 bases, leaving 10 bases between the germline ends. CDR1 SEHNR and CDR2 FQNEAQ come from the germline V gene (reference sequence). CDR3 size: 13 residues. CDR3 bases: TGTGCCAGCAGCTTAGGGGTACAGGTTGAAGCTTTCTTT. Translation gives CASSLGVQVEAFF.

The J gene is TRBJ1-6, the V gene TRBV11-2; D might be TRBD1 (6 bases). The V and J ends lost 4 bases and 10 bases respectively, with 14 bases between them. Germline assignment: CDR1 SGHAT and CDR2 FQNNGV. This CDR3 comprises 14 residues. The CDR3 region is CASSSPGQGSPLHF. CDR3 bases: TGTGCCAGCAGCTCTCCGGGACAAGGATCACCCCTCCACTTT.

V is TRBV12-5 and J is TRBJ2-1; the D gene is possibly TRBD2 (6 bases). V lost 0 bases and J 6 bases, leaving 18 bases between the germline ends. Germline V gives CDR1 LGHNT, CDR2 FRNRAP. This CDR3 comprises 17 residues. The DNA for the CDR3 is TGTGCTAGTGGTTTGGTACTAATGGGGGGAGGTTCCAATGAGCAGTTCTTC. Translation: CASGLVLMGGGSNEQFF.

The genes are TRBV7-2 and TRBJ1-5; TRBD1 is a possible D gene (5 bases). Germline loops: CDR1 SGHTA, CDR2 FQGNSA. The ends were cut back, 1 base at V and 1 base at J, with 8 bases in the middle. The CDR3 consists of 15 residues. The CDR3 loop is CASSLVAGSNQPQHF. CDR3 nucleotides: TGTGCCAGCAGCTTAGTTGCAGGGAGCAATCAGCCCCAGCATTTT.

V and J are TRBV7-9 and TRBJ2-7; the match to TRBD2 covers 7 bases. V trimming: 1 base; J trimming: 6 bases; junction bases outside the gene matches: 6. CDR3 length: 14 residues. Germline CDR1 and CDR2: SEHNR and FQNEAQ (reference sequence). This CDR3 reads CASSLGTSLREQYF. The CDR3 region has the DNA TGTGCCAGCAGCTTAGGGACTAGTTTGCGCGAGCAGTACTTC.

The chain links TRBV7-2 to TRBJ2-5; 8 nucleotides match TRBD2. Germline V gene lookup returns CDR1 SGHTA and CDR2 FQGNSA. Trimming took 6 bases from V and 2 from J; bases not matched to a gene: 8. This CDR3 has 15 residues. The CDR3 coding sequence is TGTGCCAGCAGTTTTGGGTTAGCGGGACAAGAGACCCAGTACTTC. It yields the protein CASSFGLAGQETQYF.

This clone was recorded once. The chain has TRBV4-3 and TRBJ2-2, with 11 bases aligning to TRBD2. Trimming cost V 0 bases and J 7 bases; bases outside gene matches: 10. CDR3 length: 18 amino acids. Looked up from germline, CDR1 is LGHNA and CDR2 is YSLEER. The CDR3 bases are TGCGCCAGCAGCCAAGATCTGACTAGCGGGACTAAAGGCGGGGAGCTGTTTTTT. Amino acid sequence: CASSQDLTSGTKGGELFF.

This clone was picked up many times. This chain links TRBV3-1 (or the pseudogene TRBV3-2) with TRBJ2-7; a possible D gene is TRBD2 (6 bases). Germline V CDR1 and CDR2: LGHDT, YNNKEL (reference sequence). The CDR3 runs to 16 residues. V lost 0 bases, J lost 2 bases, and 14 bases lay in between. This CDR3 reads CASSQDALGTPYEQYF. The CDR3 coding sequence is TGTGCCAGCAGCCAAGATGCTCTAGGGACTCCCTACGAGCAGTACTTC.

V usage is TRBV5-4 and J usage is TRBJ1-2; 7 nucleotides agree with TRBD1. Germline trimming cut 1 base from V and 4 bases from J; bases unmatched to any gene: 10. This CDR3 spans 16 amino acids. Germline CDR1 is SGHNT and CDR2 is YYREEE (reference sequence). CDR3 loop: CASSLNRQGGRYGYTF. CDR3 bases: TGTGCCAGCAGCTTGAATCGTCAGGGGGGCCGCTATGGCTACACCTTC.

The chain carries TRBV5-4 and TRBJ2-1; D might be TRBD2 (5 bases). CDR3 size: 15 residues. V was shortened by 0 bases and J by 7 bases, with 14 bases between the two germline ends. CDR1 SGHNT and CDR2 YYREEE come from the germline V gene (reference sequence). CDR3 loop: CASSLETGLLNEQFF. CDR3 DNA sequence: TGTGCCAGCAGCTTGGAAACGGGATTGTTAAATGAGCAGTTCTTC.

This rearrangement joins TRBV12-5 to TRBJ2-3; tentative D call: TRBD1 (5 bases). The CDR3 is made up of 13 amino acids. V dropped 6 bases and J dropped 2 bases, with 9 bases sitting between them. Germline V gene lookup returns CDR1 LGHNT and CDR2 FRNRAP. CDR3 protein: CASGRVSTDTQYF. CDR3 coding DNA: TGTGCTAGTGGCAGGGTGTCCACAGATACGCAGTATTTT.

The chain carries TRBV6-5 and TRBJ1-5, with D uncertain. CDR3 length: 15 amino acids. The V end was cut by 6 bases, the J end by 2 bases, with 14 bases between. Germline V gives CDR1 MNHEY, CDR2 SVGAGI. CDR3 DNA sequence: TGTGCCAGCAGGATATTTTTAGAGGGCAATCAGCCCCAGCATTTT. It yields the protein CASRIFLEGNQPQHF.

This chain uses TRBV7-2 with TRBJ1-4, with 8 bases that match TRBD1. With 5 bases clipped from V and 4 bases from J, the junction kept 6 bases outside the gene matches. Germline CDR1 reads SGHTA; CDR2 reads FQGNSA. This CDR3 comprises 15 residues. The CDR3 nucleotides are TGTGCCAGCAGCCCCGACAGGGGAAATAATGAAAAACTGTTTTTT. Residues: CASSPDRGNNEKLFF.

CDR3 DNA sequence: TGTGCCTGGAGTGTTGCTGGGCTGAGCTCCTACGAGCAGTACTTC. Encoded protein: CAWSVAGLSSYEQYF. The gene calls are TRBV30 and TRBJ2-7; D is unresolved. Germline V gene sequence: CDR1 GTSNPN, CDR2 SVGIG (reference sequence). Trimming shortened V by 0 bases and J by 0 bases, and 12 bases separated the two germline ends. This CDR3 region has 15 residues.

This clone was found a few times. The chain couples TRBV6-4 to TRBJ2-3; D is possibly TRBD2 (5 bases). Germline V gene sequence: CDR1 MRHNA, CDR2 SNTAGT. The CDR3 runs to 18 residues. Trimming removed 0 bases from V and 4 bases from J, with 20 bases in between. CDR3 in DNA: TGTGCCAGCAGTGACTCAGCATACAATCTAGGAGGTTCAGATACGCAGTATTTT. Its protein product is CASSDSAYNLGGSDTQYF.

The V call is TRBV6-6, the J call TRBJ2-1; the D gene is possibly TRBD2 (6 bases). In germline, CDR1 is MNHNY, CDR2 SVGAGI (reference sequence). The CDR3 length is 14 residues. V was shortened by 11 bases and J by 4 bases, with 18 bases between the two germline ends. In DNA, the CDR3 is TGTGCCTCATCTAGGGACTTACATTACAATGAGCAGTTCTTC. Its translation: CASSRDLHYNEQFF.

The gene calls are TRBV24-1 and TRBJ1-1; tentatively, D is TRBD1 (6 bases). Germline CDR1 reads KGHDR; CDR2 reads SFDVKD. The germline V and J ends were trimmed by 7 bases and 6 bases, with 17 bases remaining between them. The CDR3 runs to 14 residues. In nucleotides, the CDR3 is TGTGCCACCAGGGGGAGGGGGTCCGTGGCTGAAGCTTTCTTT. It codes for CATRGRGSVAEAFF.

This chain links TRBV29-1 with TRBJ1-3; possibly TRBD1 for D (5 bases). Trimming stripped 6 bases from V and 0 bases from J, with 12 bases between. CDR1 is SQVTM and CDR2 is ANQGSEA in the germline V gene. The CDR3 is made up of 14 amino acids. CDR3 sequence: CSVENRLSGNTIYF. In DNA, the CDR3 is TGCAGCGTCGAAAACAGGCTCTCTGGAAACACCATATATTTT.

This clone was recorded a few times. The rearrangement joins TRBV11-3 to TRBJ2-2, with 16 positions matching TRBD2. From germline, CDR1 is SGHNT and CDR2 YENEEA. The junction had 7 bases not matched to a gene; V was cut back by 5 bases and J by 4 bases. The CDR3 loop spans 18 amino acids. CDR3 residues: CASSPGLAGGRGTGELFF. Written as DNA, the CDR3 is TGTGCCAGCAGCCCGGGACTAGCGGGAGGGCGCGGCACCGGGGAGCTGTTTTTT.

The chain uses TRBV6-5 and TRBJ1-5; D perhaps matches TRBD1 (6 bases). In germline, CDR1 is MNHEY, CDR2 SVGAGI. This CDR3 region has 13 residues. The V gene lost 5 bases and the J gene lost 5 bases, with 10 bases spanning the gap. CDR3 DNA: TGTGCCAGCAGTCCAGGGGAATATCAGCCCCAGCATTTT. Translating it yields CASSPGEYQPQHF.

The V and J genes are TRBV9 and TRBJ1-3; the D is unclear. CDR1 SGDLS and CDR2 YYNGEE come from the germline V gene. V was clipped by 0 bases and J by 0 bases, with 10 bases between them. CDR3 size: 16 residues. The CDR3 nucleotides read TGTGCCAGCAGCGTAGCGGCAGGAAGCTCTGGAAACACCATATATTTT. Its protein is CASSVAAGSSGNTIYF.